Each of the 30 T cell receptor beta chains below was sequenced from the same sample in a study of blood T cell repertoires in COVID-19. Only in-frame clones appear in the TCRdb table, and some are missing; sequencing was by immunoSEQ multiplex PCR. The sample lists under 200,000 clones, less than 90% occurring once. Sequenced sample: peripheral blood. All receptors derive from a woman aged 55-70 years with COVID-19, enrolled during active disease.

This sequence joins TRBV6-5 and TRBJ2-7, with 8 bases that match TRBD1. CDR1 is MNHEY and CDR2 is SVGAGI in the germline V gene. The V segment lost 2 bases and the J segment 6 bases; nucleotides outside the gene matches: 9. The CDR3 has 15 amino acids. Written as DNA, the CDR3 is TGTGCCAGCAGTTACACTGGACAGGGCACGGGCGAGCAGTACTTC. This gives the protein CASSYTGQGTGEQYF.

As for this clone: The same CDR3 can be traced to other DNA sequences in this sample. The chain joins TRBV6-2 or TRBV6-3 to TRBJ2-7, with no clear D. Trimming took off 0 bases at V and 0 bases at J, with 6 bases between the two ends. The CDR3 is 14 residues long. CDR1 and CDR2 (germline): MNHEY, SVGEGT. In DNA, the CDR3 is TGTGCCAGCAGTTACTCTGGCACCTCCTACGAGCAGTACTTC. It translates to CASSYSGTSYEQYF.

This clone was seen more than once but under ten times. The chain recombines TRBV7-6 with TRBJ2-7, with 8 bases fitting TRBD1. With 4 bases clipped from V and 7 bases from J, the junction kept 9 bases outside the gene matches. The CDR3 covers 14 residues. Germline V CDR1 and CDR2: SGHVS, FNYEAQ. CDR3 sequence (DNA): TGTGCCAGCAGCTCCGGGACAGGTTTAGTGGAGCAGTACTTC. Translation: CASSSGTGLVEQYF.

The chain employs TRBV19 and TRBJ2-1; 7 bases map to TRBD2. Germline V lookup: CDR1 LNHDA, CDR2 SQIVND (reference sequence). The CDR3 has 16 residues. The V and J ends lost 4 bases and 5 bases, in that order; junction bases with no gene match: 11. Here the CDR3 DNA reads TGTGCCAGTAGTAAATCCCTAGTGGGGGGGGACAATGAGCAGTTCTTC. It specifies CASSKSLVGGDNEQFF. Looking up the rest from reference TRBV19 and TRBJ2-1 gives the full variable domain: DGGITQSPKYLFRKEGQNVTLSCEQNLNHDAMYWYRQDPGQGLRLIYYSQIVNDFQKGDIAEGYSVSREKKESFPLTVTSAQKNPTAFYLCASSKSLVGGDNEQFFGPGTRLTVL.

The chain recombines TRBV30 with TRBJ2-1; a possible D gene is TRBD2 (5 bases). The V gene lost 4 bases and the J gene lost 1 base, with 8 bases spanning the gap. The CDR3 length is 13 residues. Looked up from germline, CDR1 is GTSNPN and CDR2 is SVGIG (reference sequence). This CDR3 is CAWTSGSYNEQFF. In nucleotides, the CDR3 is TGTGCCTGGACAAGCGGTTCCTACAATGAGCAGTTCTTC.

The chain is built from TRBV3-1 (or the pseudogene TRBV3-2) and TRBJ1-2; tentatively, D is TRBD1 (5 bases). The CDR3 consists of 13 residues. Germline V CDR1 and CDR2: LGHDT, YNNKEL (reference sequence). Trimming cost V 4 bases and J 8 bases, with 14 bases left between them. The CDR3 loop reads CASSRGQGWGYTF. The CDR3, as DNA: TGTGCCAGCAGCCGGGGCCAAGGGTGGGGCTACACCTTC.

The chain carries TRBV6-2 or TRBV6-3 and TRBJ2-1; a weak D match, TRBD2 (6 bases). V gave up 5 bases and J gave up 7 bases, with 12 bases separating them. This CDR3 is 13 amino acids long. Germline values: CDR1 MNHEY, CDR2 SVGEGT. CDR3 loop: CASSKTRSNEQFF. In nucleotides, the CDR3 is TGTGCCAGCAGTAAGACTAGATCTAATGAGCAGTTCTTC.

The chain employs TRBV11-2 and TRBJ1-1, with D maybe TRBD1 (5 bases). The CDR3 totals 14 residues. The germline CDR1 and CDR2 sequences are SGHAT and FQNNGV. V was pared by 2 bases and J by 4 bases, with 11 bases between. This CDR3 reads CASSLFQGVTEAFF. The CDR3 nucleotides are TGTGCCAGCAGCTTATTTCAGGGTGTCACTGAAGCTTTCTTT.

V and J are TRBV25-1 and TRBJ1-4; TRBD1 aligns across 12 bases. This CDR3 is built from 17 residues. CDR1 is MGHDK, CDR2 SYGVNS, per germline. Trimming removed 4 bases from V and 8 bases from J; junction bases left unmatched: 11. CDR3 sequence reads: CASSVPIPGTGGEKLFF. The CDR3, as DNA: TGTGCCAGCAGTGTCCCGATTCCCGGGACAGGGGGCGAAAAACTGTTTTTT. Together with reference TRBV25-1 and TRBJ1-4, the CDR3 gives the full variable domain: EADIYQTPRYLVIGTGKKITLECSQTMGHDKMYWYQQDPGMELHLIHYSYGVNSTEKGDLSSESTVSRIRTEHFPLTLESARPSHTSQYLCASSVPIPGTGGEKLFFGSGTQLSVL.

This clone was seen just once. The gene calls are TRBV11-2 and TRBJ1-4; D uncertain. V was shortened by 2 bases and J by 7 bases, with 11 bases between the two germline ends. The germline V gene encodes CDR1 SGHAT and CDR2 FQNNGV. The CDR3 is made up of 14 amino acids. The CDR3 coding sequence is TGTGCCAGCAGCTTAATAGGGAGTGGTGAAAAACTGTTTTTT. It encodes CASSLIGSGEKLFF.

The gene calls are TRBV14 and TRBJ1-3, with D perhaps TRBD1 (6 bases). This CDR3 region has 15 residues. With 5 bases removed from V and 0 bases from J, the gap between germline ends came to 11 bases. CDR1 is SGHDN, CDR2 FVKESK, per germline. This CDR3 reads CASSFTQGSGNTIYF. The CDR3 coding sequence is TGTGCCAGCAGCTTCACACAGGGCTCTGGAAACACCATATATTTT.

The J gene is TRBJ2-7, the V gene TRBV7-8; 8 nucleotides line up with TRBD2. Trimming removed 4 bases from V and 0 bases from J; junction bases left unmatched: 11. CDR1 and CDR2 (germline): SGHVS, FQNEAQ. This CDR3 has 17 amino acids. In nucleotides, the CDR3 is TGTGCCAGCAGCTACCCCCTAGCGGGTTCCTCCTCCTACGAGCAGTACTTC. It codes for CASSYPLAGSSSYEQYF.

CDR3 sequence: CATSRARGTEQYF. The CDR3 DNA reads TGTGCCACCAGCAGAGCCCGGGGAACGGAGCAGTACTTC. The gene calls are TRBV15 and TRBJ2-7; perhaps TRBD2 as D (5 bases). This CDR3 comprises 13 residues. Germline CDR1 is LNHNV and CDR2 is YYDKDF (reference sequence). Trimming removed 1 base from V and 7 bases from J, with 11 bases in between.

The sample holds a few counts of this clone. V and J are TRBV5-4 and TRBJ2-7; 9 bases are shared with TRBD2. The germline V gene has CDR1 SGHNT and CDR2 YYREEE (reference sequence). The CDR3 has 14 amino acids. J gave up 6 bases and V 0 bases, and 4 bases lay outside the gene matches. The DNA for the CDR3 is TGTGCCAGCAGCTTGGGGCTAGCGGGACTCGAGCAGTACTTC. Translation: CASSLGLAGLEQYF.

The chain recombines TRBV9 with TRBJ2-1; no firm D call. Between the trimmed V and J ends, which lost 0 bases and 6 bases, there was a span of 10 bases. Germline CDR1 reads SGDLS; CDR2 reads YYNGEE. This CDR3 region has 14 residues. The DNA for the CDR3 is TGTGCCAGCAGCGTAGCGACTCCCGGCAATGAGCAGTTCTTC. Translating gives CASSVATPGNEQFF.

In the case of this clone: Germline and junction disagree at one end, which may indicate a read error. The chain recombines TRBV11-3 with TRBJ2-2; weak D call: TRBD2 (5 bases). Germline CDR1 reads SGHNT; CDR2 reads YENEEA. The CDR3 has 14 residues. The CDR3 here is CASSLGGNTGELLF. The CDR3 coding sequence is TGTGCCAGCAGCTTAGGCGGAAACACCGGGGAGCTGCTTTTT.

The chain carries TRBV14 and TRBJ2-7, with TRBD1 matching over 9 bases. After removal of 0 bases from V and 4 bases from J, the junction contained 4 bases not matched to a gene. Germline V gives CDR1 SGHDN, CDR2 FVKESK. CDR3 length: 15 amino acids. The CDR3 here is CASSQDGTGFYEQYF. The CDR3 DNA is TGTGCCAGCAGCCAAGATGGGACAGGGTTTTACGAGCAGTACTTC.

This chain connects TRBV9 to TRBJ2-4, with D perhaps TRBD2 (6 bases). This CDR3 has 16 residues. CDR1 and CDR2 from the germline V gene are SGDLS and YYNGEE. Trimming took off 0 bases at V and 0 bases at J, with 10 bases between the two ends. The CDR3 nucleotides read TGTGCCAGCAGCGTAGGGGGAGGACAAGCCAAAAACATTCAGTACTTC. Translated, it gives CASSVGGGQAKNIQYF.

The chain employs TRBV5-4 and TRBJ1-1, with D possibly matching TRBD1 (5 bases). Germline CDR1 SGHNT, CDR2 YYREEE (reference sequence). V gave up 0 bases and J gave up 2 bases, with 8 bases separating them. The CDR3 sequence is 14 residues long. The CDR3 DNA sequence: TGTGCCAGCAGCTTGGTGGGGGGAAACACTGAAGCTTTCTTT. Its translation: CASSLVGGNTEAFF.

The V call is TRBV7-2, the J call TRBJ2-7, with 10 bases identical to TRBD1. V was clipped by 2 bases and J by 3 bases; unmatched bases: 13. Germline values: CDR1 SGHTA, CDR2 FQGNSA. The CDR3 loop spans 18 amino acids. CDR3 sequence: CASSLHLRGQGKIYEQYF. DNA of the CDR3: TGTGCCAGCAGCTTACATCTCAGGGGACAGGGGAAAATCTACGAGCAGTACTTC.

This clone turned up a few times. The V gene is TRBV19, the J gene TRBJ2-7, with 7 bases identical to TRBD1. Germline V gene data show CDR1 as LNHDA and CDR2 as SQIVND (reference sequence). The CDR3 has 13 amino acids. With V trimmed by 6 bases and J by 5 bases, 7 bases remained unmatched. The CDR3 reads CASREQGFDEQYF. CDR3 DNA: TGTGCCAGTAGAGAACAGGGGTTCGACGAGCAGTACTTC.

J is TRBJ2-7 and V is TRBV7-6; D is perhaps TRBD2 (7 bases). Germline CDR1 and CDR2: SGHVS and FNYEAQ. The V and J ends lost 5 bases and 6 bases respectively, with 20 bases between them. The CDR3 is 15 amino acids. The DNA for the CDR3 is TGTGCCAGCAGCGCCGGCGGGGGCGCCTCGACCGAGCAGTACTTC. Encoded protein: CASSAGGGASTEQYF.

The chain employs TRBV12-3 or TRBV12-4 and TRBJ1-5; weak D call: TRBD1 (6 bases). This CDR3 contains 13 residues. The V end lost 5 bases, the J end lost 6 bases, and 11 bases lay between the germline ends. CDR3 bases: TGTGCCAGCAGTAATACAGGGCCTCAGCCCCAGCATTTT. The encoded protein is CASSNTGPQPQHF.

The chain employs TRBV29-1 and TRBJ2-2; 8 bases line up with TRBD2. The CDR3 extends over 19 amino acids. With 6 bases clipped from V and 2 bases from J, the junction kept 20 bases outside the gene matches. In germline, CDR1 is SQVTM, CDR2 ANQGSEA. CDR3 sequence: CSVDRVSSGSFLNTGELFF. In DNA, the CDR3 is TGCAGCGTAGATCGGGTATCGAGCGGGAGCTTTTTAAACACCGGGGAGCTGTTTTTT.

The V gene is TRBV7-3, the J gene TRBJ2-7, with 8 nucleotides matching TRBD2. The V and J ends lost 5 bases and 0 bases, in that order; junction bases with no gene match: 6. CDR3 length equals 15 residues. Germline lookup yields CDR1 SGHTA and CDR2 FQGTGA. DNA of the CDR3: TGTGCCAGCAGCCCTACTAGCGGCCGCTCCTACGAGCAGTACTTC. Amino acid sequence: CASSPTSGRSYEQYF.

This clone was seen once. The chain has TRBV4-3 and TRBJ1-5; D unresolved. V dropped 1 base and J dropped 3 bases, with 10 bases sitting between them. CDR3 length equals 15 residues. Looked up from germline, CDR1 is LGHNA and CDR2 is YSLEER. The CDR3 loop reads CASSQGHVINQPQHF. Written as DNA, the CDR3 is TGCGCCAGCAGCCAAGGACATGTAATCAATCAGCCCCAGCATTTT.

The chain carries TRBV30 and TRBJ2-1, with D tentatively TRBD1 (6 bases). The CDR3 has 13 amino acids. CDR1 and CDR2 from the germline V gene are GTSNPN and SVGIG (reference sequence). Trimming took 3 bases from V and 3 from J, leaving 9 bases between them. DNA for the CDR3: TGTGCCTGGAGCGCAGGGGACTACAATGAGCAGTTCTTC. Amino acids: CAWSAGDYNEQFF.

The rearrangement links TRBV6-6 to TRBJ1-5, with D possibly matching TRBD1 (6 bases). This CDR3 comprises 12 residues. With 5 bases removed from V and 9 bases from J, the gap between germline ends came to 11 bases. Germline assignment: CDR1 MNHNY and CDR2 SVGAGI (reference sequence). CDR3 region: CASSHRDGPQHF. CDR3 DNA sequence: TGTGCCAGCAGTCACAGGGACGGGCCCCAGCATTTT.

The rearrangement uses TRBV24-1 and TRBJ2-7, with D perhaps matching TRBD2 (6 bases). This CDR3 comprises 13 residues. Germline CDR1 and CDR2: KGHDR and SFDVKD. Trimming pared 7 bases from V and 3 bases from J, leaving 12 bases between. In DNA form, the CDR3 reads TGTGCCACCAGCCGGGACTCCCTCTACGAGCAGTACTTC. This translates into CATSRDSLYEQYF.

This sequence joins TRBV24-1 and TRBJ1-5; 11 bases agree with TRBD1. With 5 bases clipped from V and 5 bases from J, the junction kept 1 base outside the gene matches. This CDR3 has 14 amino acids. Germline values: CDR1 KGHDR, CDR2 SFDVKD. CDR3 in DNA: TGTGCCACCAGTGGGACAGGGGGCGATCAGCCCCAGCATTTT. It encodes CATSGTGGDQPQHF.